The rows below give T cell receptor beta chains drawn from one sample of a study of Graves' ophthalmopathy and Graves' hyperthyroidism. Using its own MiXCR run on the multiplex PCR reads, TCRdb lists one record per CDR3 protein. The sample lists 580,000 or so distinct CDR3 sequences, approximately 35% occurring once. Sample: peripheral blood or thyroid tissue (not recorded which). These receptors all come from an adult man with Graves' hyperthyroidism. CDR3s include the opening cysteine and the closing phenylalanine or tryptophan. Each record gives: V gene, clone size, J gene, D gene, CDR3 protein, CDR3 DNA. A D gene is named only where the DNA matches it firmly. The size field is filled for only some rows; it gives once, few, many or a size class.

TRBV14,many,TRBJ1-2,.,CASSPGRVYGYTF,TGTGCCAGCAGCCCGGGGAGGGTGTATGGCTACACCTTC
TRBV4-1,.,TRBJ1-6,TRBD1,CASSQNQGVNSPLHF,TGCGCCAGCAGCCAAAATCAGGGGGTCAACTCACCCCTCCACTTT
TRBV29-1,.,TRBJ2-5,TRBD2,CSLGTSGGTVNF,TGCAGCCTTGGGACTAGCGGGGGGACTGTGAACTTC
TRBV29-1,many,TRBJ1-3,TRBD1,CSSEDRAGNTIYF,TGCAGCTCTGAGGACAGGGCTGGAAACACCATATATTTT
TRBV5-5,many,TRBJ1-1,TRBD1,CASSLEDRRNTEAFF,TGTGCCAGCAGCTTGGAGGACAGGCGGAACACTGAAGCTTTCTTT
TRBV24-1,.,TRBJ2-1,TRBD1,CATSDWTGFMDNEQFF,TGTGCCACCAGTGATTGGACAGGGTTTATGGACAATGAGCAGTTCTTC
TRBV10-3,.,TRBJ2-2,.,CAISRGPSTGELFF,TGTGCCATCAGTCGTGGTCCGAGCACCGGGGAGCTGTTTTTT
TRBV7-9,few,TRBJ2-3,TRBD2,CASSLDLAGTTDTQYF,TGTGCCAGCAGCTTGGATCTAGCGGGAACCACAGATACGCAGTATTTT
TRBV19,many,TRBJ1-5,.,CASSTRSERGQPQHF,TGTGCCAGTAGTACACGGAGCGAAAGGGGTCAGCCCCAGCATTTT
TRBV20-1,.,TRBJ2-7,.,CSAIAVAGSSYEQYF,TGCAGTGCTATAGCTGTGGCGGGATCCTCCTACGAGCAGTACTTC
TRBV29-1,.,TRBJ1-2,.,CSVEDWQGIVYGYTF,TGCAGCGTTGAAGATTGGCAGGGGATTGTCTATGGCTACACCTTC
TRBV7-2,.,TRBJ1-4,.,CASSPTGTPGATNEKLFF,TGTGCCAGCAGTCCCACTGGGACTCCGGGCGCAACTAATGAAAAACTGTTTTTT
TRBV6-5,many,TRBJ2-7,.,CASSYSRDYEQYF,TGTGCCAGCAGTTACTCACGGGATTACGAGCAGTACTTC
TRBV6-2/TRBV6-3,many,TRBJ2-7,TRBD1,CASKRQGIHEQYF,TGTGCCAGCAAGAGACAGGGGATCCACGAGCAGTACTTC
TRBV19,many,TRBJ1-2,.,CASSIAGTNYGYTF,TGTGCCAGTAGTATTGCGGGCACTAACTATGGCTACACCTTC
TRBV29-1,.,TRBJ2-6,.,CSVDTGNVLTF,TGCAGCGTTGACACGGGCAACGTCCTGACTTTC
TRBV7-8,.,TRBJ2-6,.,CASSAPRAGTSGANVLTF,TGTGCCAGCAGCGCGCCGAGGGCAGGGACCTCTGGGGCCAACGTCCTGACTTTC
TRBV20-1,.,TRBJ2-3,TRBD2,CSAPTSGGSTDTQYF,TGCAGTGCTCCGACTAGCGGGGGGAGCACAGATACGCAGTATTTT
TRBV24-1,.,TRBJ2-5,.,CATSAGQTGGAETQYF,TGTGCCACCAGTGCGGGCCAGACCGGGGGCGCGGAGACCCAGTACTTC
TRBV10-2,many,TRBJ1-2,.,CASSSGIGNYGYTF,TGCGCCAGCAGTTCAGGGATCGGGAACTATGGCTACACCTTC
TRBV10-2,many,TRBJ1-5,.,CASSEAPSNQPQHF,TGCGCCAGCAGTGAGGCCCCTAGCAATCAGCCCCAGCATTTT
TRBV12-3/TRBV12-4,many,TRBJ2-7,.,CASSFPGLPYEQYF,TGTGCCAGCAGTTTCCCGGGACTGCCCTACGAGCAGTACTTC
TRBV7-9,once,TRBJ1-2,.,CASSLEGEDGYTF,TGTGCCAGCAGCTTAGAAGGGGAGGACGGCTACACCTTC
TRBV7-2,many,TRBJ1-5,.,CASSLGGAGPQHF,TGTGCCAGCAGCTTAGGAGGGGCGGGGCCCCAGCATTTT
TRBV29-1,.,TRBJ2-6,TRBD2,CSAPGLAGMGANVLTF,TGCAGTGCCCCGGGACTAGCGGGGATGGGGGCCAACGTCCTGACTTTC
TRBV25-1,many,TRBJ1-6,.,CASRWTTQGYNSPLHF,TGTGCCAGCAGATGGACAACCCAGGGATATAATTCACCCCTCCACTTT
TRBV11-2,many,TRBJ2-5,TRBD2,CASSRGLAGLQETQYF,TGTGCCAGCAGCCGAGGACTAGCGGGGCTTCAAGAGACCCAGTACTTC
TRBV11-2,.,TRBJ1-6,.,CASRGGGDSPLRF,TGTGCCAGCCGAGGCGGCGGCGATTCACCCCTCCGCTTT
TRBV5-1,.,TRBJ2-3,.,CASSGFSTDTQYF,TGTGCCAGCAGCGGGTTCAGCACAGATACGCAGTATTTT
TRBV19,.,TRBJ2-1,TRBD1,CASSIEGFRDRASYNEQFF,TGTGCCAGTAGTATAGAGGGATTCCGGGACAGGGCCTCCTACAATGAGCAGTTCTTC
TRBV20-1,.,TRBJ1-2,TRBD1,CSARELDRGSGYTF,TGCAGTGCTAGAGAGCTGGACAGGGGGTCTGGCTACACCTTC
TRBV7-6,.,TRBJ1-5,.,CASSLGGAYNQPQHF,TGTGCCAGCAGCTTGGGGGGCGCTTACAATCAGCCCCAGCATTTT
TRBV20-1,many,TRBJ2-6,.,CSASTRQAPTGANVLTF,TGCAGTGCTAGCACCCGACAGGCTCCCACTGGGGCCAACGTCCTGACTTTC
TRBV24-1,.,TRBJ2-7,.,CATSDGGGTYEQYF,TGTGCCACCAGTGATGGTGGGGGCACGTACGAGCAGTACTTC
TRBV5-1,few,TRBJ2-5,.,CASSLVFGTEETQYF,TGTGCCAGCAGCTTGGTGTTCGGGACCGAAGAGACCCAGTACTTC
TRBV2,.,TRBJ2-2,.,CASSAHSGELFF,TGTGCCAGCAGTGCGCATAGCGGGGAGCTGTTTTTT
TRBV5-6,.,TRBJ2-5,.,CASSSQTVYQETQYF,TGTGCCAGCAGCTCCCAGACAGTGTACCAAGAGACCCAGTACTTC
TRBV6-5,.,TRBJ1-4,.,CASSSGPGDGKLFF,TGTGCCAGCAGTTCCGGTCCCGGGGACGGAAAACTGTTTTTT
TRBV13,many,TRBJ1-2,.,CASSLGQGLNYGYTF,TGTGCCAGCAGCTTAGGTCAGGGGCTTAACTATGGCTACACCTTC
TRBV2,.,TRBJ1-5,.,CASSERAGGGFSDDQPQHF,TGTGCCAGCAGTGAACGAGCGGGGGGCGGTTTTAGTGACGATCAGCCCCAGCATTTT
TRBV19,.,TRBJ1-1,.,CASSAPDRSNTEALF,TGTGCCAGTAGTGCACCGGACAGATCGAACACTGAAGCTCTCTTT
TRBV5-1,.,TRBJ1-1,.,CASSLGDAEAFF,TGCGCCAGCAGCTTGGGGGACGCTGAAGCTTTCTTT